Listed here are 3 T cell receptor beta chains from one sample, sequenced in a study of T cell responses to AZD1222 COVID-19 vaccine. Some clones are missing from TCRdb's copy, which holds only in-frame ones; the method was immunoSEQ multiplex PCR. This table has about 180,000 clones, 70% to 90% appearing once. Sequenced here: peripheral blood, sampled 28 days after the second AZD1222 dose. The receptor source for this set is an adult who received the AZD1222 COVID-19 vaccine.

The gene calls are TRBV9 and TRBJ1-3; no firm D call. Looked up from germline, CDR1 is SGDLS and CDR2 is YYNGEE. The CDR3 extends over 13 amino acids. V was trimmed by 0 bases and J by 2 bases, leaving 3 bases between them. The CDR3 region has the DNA TGTGCCAGCAGCGTAGAAGCTGGAAACACCATATATTTT. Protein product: CASSVEAGNTIYF.

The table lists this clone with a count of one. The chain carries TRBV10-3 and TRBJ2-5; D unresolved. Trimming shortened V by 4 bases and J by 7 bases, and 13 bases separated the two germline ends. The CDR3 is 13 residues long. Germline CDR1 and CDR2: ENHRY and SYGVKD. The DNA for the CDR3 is TGTGCCATCAGTGCCAGTACGATAGGGACCCAGTACTTC. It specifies CAISASTIGTQYF.

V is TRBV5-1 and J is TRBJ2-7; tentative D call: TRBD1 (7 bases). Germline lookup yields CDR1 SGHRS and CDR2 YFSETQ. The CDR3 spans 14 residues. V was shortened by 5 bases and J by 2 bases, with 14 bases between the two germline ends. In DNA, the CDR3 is TGCGCCAGCAGTCCGGAGGGGGCGGCCTACGAGCAGTACTTC. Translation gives CASSPEGAAYEQYF.